The present T cell receptor beta chain was sequenced within a study of response to subunit inactivated influenza vaccine. Findings of the study overall: It was suggested by the authors that few new T cells are recruited by each seasonal influenza vaccination.

TCRdb re-called the RT-PCR reads with MiXCR, one entry per CDR3 protein. The sample includes about 650,000 distinct CDR3 sequences, around 14% of them seen just once. The table lists this clonotype with many counts. The antigen remains undetermined. This CDR3 region has 13 residues. V lost 6 bases and J lost 6, with 14 bases in between. The germline V gene has CDR1 SGHAT and CDR2 FQDESV (reference sequence). The sample in question was PBMCs from blood, obtained 11 to 12 days after vaccination. The origin of this receptor is a man aged 50 or older who received an inactivated influenza vaccine. The chain recombines TRBV11-1 with TRBJ1-2, with a possible D match to TRBD1 (6 bases). CDR3 bases: TGTGCCAGCAGTCATTTGACAGGCGATGGCTACACCTTC. Amino acid sequence: CASSHLTGDGYTF.